This is a list of T cell receptor beta chains from one sample in a study of T cells and Merkel cell carcinoma outcomes. Only in-frame clones appear in the TCRdb table, and some are missing; sequencing was by immunoSEQ multiplex PCR. Of 950 to 1,200 clones in the sample, around 88% are singletons; the top ten hold over 8.5%. The sequenced sample was tumor tissue from Merkel cell carcinoma. The receptor source for this set is a human donor with Merkel cell carcinoma. Each CDR3 is given without its conserved first and last residue. The D gene is left open where the match is weak.

TRBJ1-1	TRBD1	12	TRBV7-9	ASSDPRGHTEAF
TRBJ1-1	TRBD1	13	TRBV14	ASSLWTGRNTEAF
TRBJ2-1	TRBD2	13	TRBV5-6	ASSFGGREGNEQF
TRBJ2-1	NA	9	TRBV28	ASSLRTEQF
TRBJ2-7	NA	11	TRBV27	ASSRTPYYEQY
TRBJ2-1	NA	10	TRBV29-1	SVASLGNEQF
TRBJ1-5	NA	12	TRBV7-8	ASSPSEGNQPQH
TRBJ1-2	NA	12	TRBV7-6	ASSLGAAQYGYT
TRBJ2-3	TRBD2	13	TRBV9	ASSVTAGEADTQY
TRBJ1-2	NA	12	TRBV5-1	ASSSGVRGEGYT
TRBJ2-1	NA	10	TRBV7-9	ASSFSTDEQF
TRBJ2-2	NA	12	TRBV25-1	ASSVWEVTGELF
TRBJ1-1	NA	11	TRBV19	ASSPGGGNRAF
TRBJ2-1	TRBD1	13	TRBV7-8	ASSSTGGYHNEQF
TRBJ2-1	NA	12	TRBV4-1	ASSQDPPVNEQF
TRBJ2-3	TRBD2	14	TRBV7-9	ASSSASGMGPDTQY
TRBJ2-1	NA	11	TRBV9	ASSVLEKSGQF
TRBJ2-1	NA	11	TRBV18	ASSPPNSDEQF
TRBJ2-3	NA	11	TRBV2	ASSEGPGDTQY
TRBJ2-7	TRBD2	13	TRBV2	ASSEARTGRDEQY
TRBJ1-5	NA	13	TRBV18	ASSPLWGSDQPQH
TRBJ2-7	NA	10	TRBV25-1	ASSVGSYEQY
TRBJ2-3	NA	12	TRBV18	ASSPPGESDTQY
TRBJ2-1	TRBD2	16	TRBV7-9	AGTGASGLLSSYNEQF
TRBJ1-5	TRBD1	14	TRBV28	ASSGGTASSNQPQH
TRBJ2-1	NA	11	TRBV29-1	SVAVWGEGEQF
TRBJ1-1	NA	9	TRBV18	ASSVATEAF
TRBJ2-1	NA	11	TRBV7-6	ASSLYSPNEQF
TRBJ2-2	TRBD2	16	TRBV4-1	ASSQDLLAGGNTGELF
TRBJ1-1	NA	11	TRBV9	ASTPQGGTEAF